Shown below are 26 T cell receptor beta chains from a single sample sequenced in a study of blood T cell repertoires in COVID-19. Libraries were prepared by immunoSEQ multiplex PCR; TCRdb keeps only in-frame clonotypes and omits some of them. This sample yields 80,000 or so clones, of which 91% are seen a single time; 1.9% belongs to the top ten. The sample taken for sequencing was peripheral blood. The receptors were sampled from a woman in her 50s in a cohort sampled during active COVID-19.

V gene TRBV6-6 combines with J gene TRBJ2-2; D might be TRBD1 (6 bases). The V end lost 4 bases, the J end lost 6 bases, and 15 bases lay between the germline ends. From germline, CDR1 is MNHNY and CDR2 SVGAGI (reference sequence). There are 15 residues in the CDR3. As DNA, the CDR3 is TGTGCCAGCAGTTGGTTACAGGGTTATGCCGGGGAGCTGTTTTTT. Translating gives CASSWLQGYAGELFF.

This clone was seen a single time. This chain links TRBV28 with TRBJ2-3, with 12 nucleotides matching TRBD2. In germline, CDR1 is MDHEN, CDR2 SYDVKM. Trimming removed 0 bases from V and 5 bases from J; junction bases left unmatched: 6. The CDR3 spans 17 residues. The CDR3 here is CASSLWLLAGGRDTQYF. The DNA of the CDR3 is TGTGCCAGCAGTTTATGGCTACTAGCGGGAGGTAGAGATACGCAGTATTTT.

The chain links TRBV7-9 to TRBJ2-1, with a tentative D call TRBD2 (6 bases). Germline V gene lookup returns CDR1 SEHNR and CDR2 FQNEAQ (reference sequence). The V end lost 6 bases, the J end lost 1 base, and 10 bases lay between the germline ends. This CDR3 is 14 amino acids long. The CDR3 nucleotides are TGTGCCAGCAGTGGAGGGCCTTCCTACAATGAGCAGTTCTTC. This gives the protein CASSGGPSYNEQFF.

The rearrangement uses TRBV2 and TRBJ2-7; D might be TRBD1 (6 bases). This CDR3 region has 12 residues. The V gene lost 8 bases and the J gene lost 3 bases, with 11 bases spanning the gap. The germline CDR1 and CDR2 sequences are SNHLY and FYNNEI. The CDR3 nucleotides are TGTGCCAGCCGGGCACAGGGCTACGAGCAGTACTTC. It encodes CASRAQGYEQYF. The full variable domain, completed using reference TRBV2 and TRBJ2-7, is EPEVTQTPSHQVTQMGQEVILRCVPISNHLYFYWYRQILGQKVEFLVSFYNNEISEKSEIFDDQFSVERPDGSNFTLKIRSTKLEDSAMYFCASRAQGYEQYFGPGTRLTVT.

The gene calls are TRBV5-5 and TRBJ2-7; unclear D gene. The CDR3 sequence is 11 residues long. CDR1 is SGHKS and CDR2 is YYEKEE in the germline V gene (reference sequence). Between the trimmed V and J ends, which lost 4 bases and 7 bases, there was a span of 9 bases. This chain's CDR3 is CASSPTWEQYF. In DNA form, the CDR3 reads TGTGCCAGCAGCCCTACGTGGGAGCAGTACTTC.

The chain uses TRBV25-1 and TRBJ2-5, with 10 bases identical to TRBD2. This CDR3 has 18 residues. The V gene's germline CDR1 is MGHDK and CDR2 SYGVNS. Germline trimming cut 1 base from V and 4 bases from J; bases unmatched to any gene: 12. In DNA form, the CDR3 reads TGTGCCAGCAGTGAATCGTTTAGCGGGGGGTTCAATGCAGAGACCCAGTACTTC. This sequence encodes CASSESFSGGFNAETQYF.

The genes are TRBV18 and TRBJ1-4; 8 bases agree with TRBD1. The CDR3 contains 16 residues. The germline gives CDR1 KGHSH, CDR2 LQKENI. V lost 7 bases to trimming and J lost 5 bases; unmatched junction nucleotides: 12. The CDR3 coding sequence is TGTGCCAGCTTCCAGGGGGCGAGTCTTTGGAATGAAAAACTGTTTTTT. It encodes CASFQGASLWNEKLFF.

The sample holds one count of this clone. CDR3 bases: TGTGCCAGCACCCTCCGCCAGAAAGTTTACGAGCAGTACTTC. Protein: CASTLRQKVYEQYF. V usage is TRBV27 and J usage is TRBJ2-7; no clear D. V was shortened by 7 bases and J by 4 bases, with 17 bases between the two germline ends. Germline V gene lookup returns CDR1 MNHEY and CDR2 SMNVEV (reference sequence). The CDR3 loop spans 14 amino acids.

The CDR3 region has the DNA TGCGCCAGCAGTGCGACTTCCGGGGAGCTGTTTTTT. Translating gives CASSATSGELFF. The rearrangement uses TRBV10-1 and TRBJ2-2; D is unclear. The germline V gene has CDR1 WNHNN and CDR2 SYGVQD (reference sequence). Trimming pared 4 bases from V and 6 bases from J, leaving 6 bases between. There are 12 residues in the CDR3.

V gene TRBV11-2 combines with J gene TRBJ2-7; 8 positions match TRBD1. The V and J ends lost 4 bases and 3 bases, in that order; junction bases with no gene match: 5. CDR1 is SGHAT and CDR2 is FQNNGV in the germline V gene. The CDR3 contains 14 residues. CDR3 sequence: CASSSGQGNYEQYF. The CDR3, as DNA: TGTGCCAGCAGCTCTGGACAGGGTAACTACGAGCAGTACTTC. The variable domain in full, completed from reference TRBV11-2 and TRBJ2-7, reads EAGVAQSPRYKIIEKRQSVAFWCNPISGHATLYWYQQILGQGPKLLIQFQNNGVVDDSQLPKDRFSAERLKGVDSTLKIQPAKLEDSAVYLCASSSGQGNYEQYFGPGTRLTVT.

The rearrangement uses TRBV28 and TRBJ2-7; 8 positions match TRBD2. V lost 6 bases to trimming and J lost 5 bases; unmatched junction nucleotides: 12. This CDR3 is built from 15 residues. In germline, CDR1 is MDHEN, CDR2 SYDVKM. CDR3 sequence: CASSLRPAGGDEQYF. CDR3 nucleotides: TGTGCCAGCAGCCTACGACCCGCCGGGGGGGACGAGCAGTACTTC.

The V call is TRBV28, the J call TRBJ1-1, with 7 bases that match TRBD1. This CDR3 has 15 amino acids. Per germline, CDR1 MDHEN and CDR2 SYDVKM. V trimming: 6 bases; J trimming: 2 bases; junction bases outside the gene matches: 9. The CDR3 here is CASSLAGTANTEAFF. DNA for the CDR3: TGTGCCAGCAGCTTAGCCGGGACAGCAAACACTGAAGCTTTCTTT.

The V and J genes are TRBV4-1 and TRBJ1-4; 7 bases are a match to TRBD1. This CDR3 is built from 16 residues. V shed 1 base and J 7 bases; nucleotides not matched to a gene: 9. Germline-derived CDR1 and CDR2 are MGHRA and YSYEKL. CDR3 in amino acids: CASSQGQGPRGEKLFF. The CDR3 DNA reads TGCGCCAGCAGCCAAGGACAGGGACCGCGTGGTGAAAAACTGTTTTTT.

The chain links TRBV18 to TRBJ1-1; 9 bases fit TRBD1. Germline CDR1 reads KGHSH; CDR2 reads LQKENI. J was trimmed by 1 base and V by 3 bases; bases with no gene match: 6. The CDR3 has 16 amino acids. The CDR3 reads CASSPKSDRGNTEAFF. CDR3 sequence (DNA): TGTGCCAGCTCACCGAAATCGGACAGGGGGAACACTGAAGCTTTCTTT.

The chain is built from TRBV7-6 and TRBJ1-3; perhaps TRBD1 as D (5 bases). Looked up from germline, CDR1 is SGHVS and CDR2 is FNYEAQ. Between the trimmed V and J ends, which lost 1 base and 6 bases, there was a span of 7 bases. CDR3 length: 13 residues. The CDR3 reads CASSLGQLNTIYF. CDR3 nucleotide sequence: TGTGCCAGCAGCTTAGGACAGCTAAACACCATATATTTT. The variable domain in full, completed from reference TRBV7-6 and TRBJ1-3, reads GAGVSQSPRYKVTKRGQDVALRCDPISGHVSLYWYRQALGQGPEFLTYFNYEAQQDKSGLPNDRFSAERPEGSISTLTIQRTEQRDSAMYRCASSLGQLNTIYFGEGSWLTVV.

The chain carries TRBV19 and TRBJ1-1; D is uncertain. Germline loops: CDR1 LNHDA, CDR2 SQIVND (reference sequence). V lost 5 bases, J lost 2 bases, and 12 bases lay in between. The CDR3 spans 14 residues. CDR3 sequence reads: CASSPRGSNTEAFF. CDR3 sequence (DNA): TGTGCCAGTAGTCCACGGGGATCTAACACTGAAGCTTTCTTT. The full variable domain, in which reference TRBV19 and TRBJ1-1 provide the parts outside the CDR3, is DGGITQSPKYLFRKEGQNVTLSCEQNLNHDAMYWYRQDPGQGLRLIYYSQIVNDFQKGDIAEGYSVSREKKESFPLTVTSAQKNPTAFYLCASSPRGSNTEAFFGQGTRLTVV.

The chain combines TRBV7-8 with TRBJ1-2; possible D gene TRBD1, 5 bases. The CDR3 is 18 amino acids. Germline assignment: CDR1 SGHVS and CDR2 FQNEAQ. Deletions cut 8 bases from V and 5 bases from J, with 30 bases between. CDR3 residues: CASRPFRGKLTANYGYTF. For the CDR3, the DNA is TGTGCCAGCCGCCCCTTTCGGGGGAAGCTGACAGCCAATTATGGCTACACCTTC.

This clone appeared a few times. The chain joins TRBV7-9 to TRBJ2-2; weak D call: TRBD1 (7 bases). The CDR3 covers 15 residues. Between the trimmed V and J ends, which lost 2 bases and 5 bases, there was a span of 12 bases. From germline, CDR1 is SEHNR and CDR2 FQNEAQ (reference sequence). The CDR3 reads CASSLSTGRTGELFF. The CDR3 region has the DNA TGTGCCAGCAGCTTATCGACAGGGAGGACCGGGGAGCTGTTTTTT.

The rearrangement joins TRBV19 to TRBJ2-3; D is undetermined. The length of the CDR3 is 13 residues. V was cut by 6 bases and J by 6 bases, with 13 bases left in between. In germline, CDR1 is LNHDA, CDR2 SQIVND (reference sequence). The CDR3 is CASRGSTEDTQYF. The CDR3 region has the DNA TGTGCCAGTAGGGGTAGCACGGAGGATACGCAGTATTTT.

The V gene is TRBV7-2, the J gene TRBJ2-5, with a weak D call TRBD1 (5 bases). Trimming removed 1 base at V and 2 bases at J, with 8 bases between. This CDR3 has 14 residues. Germline V CDR1 and CDR2: SGHTA, FQGNSA. CDR3 in amino acids: CASSLGTKQETQYF. CDR3 bases: TGTGCCAGCAGCTTAGGGACAAAACAAGAGACCCAGTACTTC. Full variable domain (missing parts from reference TRBV7-2 and TRBJ2-5): GAGVSQSPSNKVTEKGKDVELRCDPISGHTALYWYRQSLGQGLEFLIYFQGNSAPDKSGLPSDRFSAERTGGSVSTLTIQRTQQEDSAVYLCASSLGTKQETQYFGPGTRLLVL.

This sequence joins TRBV3-1 (or the pseudogene TRBV3-2) and TRBJ2-7; TRBD2 is a possible D gene (5 bases). V dropped 1 base and J dropped 3 bases, with 19 bases sitting between them. The V gene's germline CDR1 is LGHDT and CDR2 YNNKEL (reference sequence). The CDR3 spans 17 residues. This chain's CDR3 is CASSQAMVRTGNYEQYF. CDR3 nucleotides: TGTGCCAGCAGCCAAGCGATGGTGCGGACGGGGAACTACGAGCAGTACTTC.

V and J are TRBV6-6 and TRBJ2-3; TRBD2 agrees at 7 bases. Germline V CDR1 and CDR2: MNHNY, SVGAGI (reference sequence). The CDR3 extends over 15 amino acids. Trimming cost V 5 bases and J 5 bases; bases outside gene matches: 10. CDR3 loop: CASSRRLATGDTQYF. The DNA of the CDR3 is TGTGCCAGCAGTCGGCGACTAGCTACTGGAGATACGCAGTATTTT.

The chain carries TRBV6-5 and TRBJ1-5; 7 bases are a match to TRBD1. V lost 6 bases and J lost 3; bases outside the gene matches: 5. Germline CDR1 is MNHEY and CDR2 is SVGAGI. This CDR3 region has 14 residues. CDR3 sequence (DNA): TGTGCCAGCAGGGTCACAGGGGTCAATCAGCCCCAGCATTTT. The encoded protein is CASRVTGVNQPQHF.

The chain has TRBV19 and TRBJ2-1; 9 bases are a match to TRBD2. After removal of 4 bases from V and 5 bases from J, the junction contained 6 bases not matched to a gene. CDR1 is LNHDA and CDR2 is SQIVND in the germline V gene (reference sequence). The length of the CDR3 is 15 residues. CDR3 nucleotide sequence: TGTGCCAGTAGTAGGGGCGGGGGGGCCAACAATGAGCAGTTCTTC. Its protein is CASSRGGGANNEQFF.

The chain recombines TRBV5-4 with TRBJ2-5, with 7 bases identical to TRBD2. CDR3 length: 16 residues. V was pared by 1 base and J by 2 bases, with 8 bases of the junction left unmatched. Germline V gene data show CDR1 as SGHNT and CDR2 as YYREEE (reference sequence). Here the CDR3 reads CASSLLMASGQETQYF. The CDR3 nucleotides are TGTGCCAGCAGCTTGCTAATGGCTAGCGGACAAGAGACCCAGTACTTC.

The chain recombines TRBV19 with TRBJ2-3; TRBD1 agrees at 7 bases. CDR1 is LNHDA and CDR2 is SQIVND in the germline V gene (reference sequence). V gave up 6 bases and J gave up 1 base; unmatched junction bases: 10. This CDR3 is 16 amino acids long. The CDR3 nucleotides are TGTGCCAGTAGCACAGGGGTGGCTATTGGCACAGATACGCAGTATTTT. Its protein product is CASSTGVAIGTDTQYF.